Shown below are 12 T cell receptor beta chains from a single sample sequenced in a study of CD8 T cells in ankylosing spondylitis. TCRdb re-analysed the 5' RACE reads in MiXCR, keeping a single row per CDR3 protein. Counted here are 350,000 to 400,000 distinct CDR3 sequences, more than 20% occurring once; the ten biggest clones make up about 12%. Sequenced sample: blood, either unsorted or a sorted T cell fraction (not recorded which). The receptor source for this set is a male donor with ankylosing spondylitis or in good health (not recorded which).

The chain combines TRBV9 with TRBJ1-4, with 7 nucleotides matching TRBD1. With 4 bases clipped from V and 8 bases from J, the junction kept 8 bases outside the gene matches. Germline V gives CDR1 SGDLS, CDR2 YYNGEE. The CDR3 has 14 residues. CDR3 amino acids: CASSPDRIGEKLFF. The CDR3 DNA follows: TGTGCCAGCAGCCCGGACAGGATCGGGGAAAAACTGTTTTTT.

The V gene is TRBV7-9, the J gene TRBJ2-7, with 7 bases identical to TRBD1. Germline values: CDR1 SEHNR, CDR2 FQNEAQ (reference sequence). CDR3 length equals 15 residues. J was trimmed by 3 bases and V by 1 base; bases with no gene match: 6. The CDR3 DNA is TGTGCCAGCAGCTTAGACAGGGGTGTTGACTACGAGCAGTACTTC. It specifies CASSLDRGVDYEQYF.

The chain uses TRBV6-1 and TRBJ2-1, with TRBD2 matching over 8 bases. This CDR3 has 16 residues. Germline CDR1 is MNHNS and CDR2 is SASEGT. After removal of 5 bases from V and 1 base from J, the junction contained 7 bases not matched to a gene. CDR3 amino acids: CASSTEAGASYNEQFF. The CDR3 region has the DNA TGTGCCAGCAGTACAGAAGCGGGGGCGTCCTACAATGAGCAGTTCTTC.

The V and J genes are TRBV9 and TRBJ1-2, with D unclear. V was trimmed by 0 bases and J by 5 bases, leaving 14 bases between them. The V gene's germline CDR1 is SGDLS and CDR2 YYNGEE. The CDR3 sequence is 15 residues long. The CDR3: CASSVAGNPTYGYTF. The DNA for the CDR3 is TGTGCCAGCAGCGTAGCTGGGAATCCTACTTATGGCTACACCTTC.

The V and J genes are TRBV14 and TRBJ2-5; D is unclear. CDR3 size: 11 residues. CDR1 and CDR2 from the germline V gene are SGHDN and FVKESK. Trimming stripped 5 bases from V and 7 bases from J, with 8 bases between. The CDR3 loop reads CASSNLGTQYF. The DNA for the CDR3 is TGTGCCAGCAGCAATCTCGGGACCCAGTACTTC.

V gene TRBV7-2 combines with J gene TRBJ2-1; D ambiguous. CDR1 SGHTA and CDR2 FQGNSA come from the germline V gene. This CDR3 has 13 amino acids. V lost 1 base to trimming and J lost 5 bases, with 6 bases between them. CDR3 nucleotides: TGTGCCAGCAGCTTAGTATCTAACAATGAGCAGTTCTTC. It translates to CASSLVSNNEQFF. Together with reference TRBV7-2 and TRBJ2-1, the CDR3 gives the full variable domain: GAGVSQSPSNKVTEKGKDVELRCDPISGHTALYWYRQSLGQGLEFLIYFQGNSAPDKSGLPSDRFSAERTGGSVSTLTIQRTQQEDSAVYLCASSLVSNNEQFFGPGTRLTVL.

This clonotype was detected a few times. The chain is built from TRBV12-3 or TRBV12-4 and TRBJ2-3; 12 bases are shared with TRBD1. This CDR3 is 17 amino acids long. With 3 bases clipped from V and 5 bases from J, the junction kept 9 bases outside the gene matches. The CDR3 here is CASSLLMGDRGQDTQYF. CDR3 nucleotide sequence: TGTGCCAGCAGTTTGCTCATGGGGGACAGGGGGCAAGATACGCAGTATTTT.

This clonotype occurred many times. V gene TRBV14 combines with J gene TRBJ1-1; tentatively, D is TRBD1 (6 bases). This CDR3 is 13 amino acids long. V was pared by 3 bases and J by 9 bases, with 14 bases between. From germline, CDR1 is SGHDN and CDR2 FVKESK. The CDR3 region is CASSQSPGGQAFF. Here the CDR3 DNA reads TGTGCCAGCAGCCAGTCACCCGGGGGCCAAGCTTTCTTT.

This clonotype was observed a few times. The chain couples TRBV29-1 to TRBJ2-7; D call uncertain. The CDR3 extends over 16 amino acids. From germline, CDR1 is SQVTM and CDR2 ANQGSEA. Trimming removed 0 bases from V and 0 bases from J, with 15 bases in between. CDR3 coding DNA: TGCAGCGTTGAAGAGCAAGCAGGTACAAGCTCCTACGAGCAGTACTTC. This encodes CSVEEQAGTSSYEQYF.

A few counts support this clonotype. The rearrangement uses TRBV12-3 or TRBV12-4 and TRBJ2-3; 11 positions match TRBD2. Trimming removed 6 bases from V and 5 bases from J; junction bases left unmatched: 1. The CDR3 covers 13 residues. The CDR3 spells CASSTSGGDTQYF. CDR3 sequence (DNA): TGTGCCAGCAGCACTAGCGGGGGAGATACGCAGTATTTT.

This clonotype was seen a handful of times. The chain carries TRBV7-9 and TRBJ2-3; TRBD2 matches 7 bases. The germline gives CDR1 SEHNR, CDR2 FQNEAQ (reference sequence). This CDR3 comprises 16 residues. V dropped 0 bases and J dropped 2; count of bases not matched to a gene: 5. The CDR3 reads CASSLAASGSTDTQYF. CDR3 in DNA: TGTGCCAGCAGCTTAGCCGCTAGCGGATCCACAGATACGCAGTATTTT.

This rearrangement joins TRBV9 to TRBJ2-3; 8 bases map to TRBD2. This CDR3 has 16 residues. CDR1 and CDR2 from the germline V gene are SGDLS and YYNGEE. Trimming took 0 bases from V and 5 from J; bases not matched to a gene: 8. CDR3 DNA sequence: TGTGCCAGCAGCGTAGTGACTAGCGTCCCCCAAGATACGCAGTATTTT. Protein sequence: CASSVVTSVPQDTQYF.